This T cell receptor beta chain was recorded in a study of T cells after yellow fever vaccination. Points from the study as a whole: Weaker, the secondary response had a peak occurring faster, on day 5 versus 15. Subsequent booster samples again held most clones from primary vaccination (96% CD4, 85% to 90% CD8).

Comments on this clonotype: The antigen remains undetermined.

In making TCR cDNA, 5'RACE template switching added a universal primer site and UMIs to it. MiXCR was run by TCRdb on the 5' RACE reads, yielding one entry per CDR3 protein. The repertoire holds 300,000 or so distinct CDR3 sequences, with 3.5% to 4.5% as singletons. CDR1 SGHTA and CDR2 FQGTGA come from the germline V gene. The CDR3 loop spans 16 amino acids. V was pared by 2 bases and J by 6 bases, with 9 bases of the junction left unmatched. This receptor was taken from a man between 18 and 29 years old who received the YFV17D yellow fever vaccine. This sequence joins TRBV7-3 and TRBJ2-2, with 7 bases that match TRBD1. The sample was PBMCs, taken 5 days after the yellow fever booster vaccination. The CDR3 loop is CASSLGFTGVPGELFF. In DNA form, the CDR3 reads TGTGCCAGCAGCTTAGGTTTCACAGGGGTTCCCGGGGAGCTGTTTTTT.